These 22 T cell receptor beta chains share one sample of origin, sequenced in a study of CD8+ T cells in alopecia areata. Sequencing templates came from extracted RNA that was reverse transcribed into cDNA. The repertoire was sequenced with immunoSEQ multiplex PCR; TCRdb's copy has only in-frame clones and lacks some. The sample has around 99,000 clones, 84% seen once. Noted treatment: oral pan-JAK inhibitor, 5-10 mg twice daily. Sequencing was performed on CD8+ T cells sorted from blood, taken at week 24, from a patient treated with tofacitinib. The receptors here all came from a human donor with alopecia areata.

V is TRBV6-5 and J is TRBJ1-2; D gene ambiguous. Trimming pared 4 bases from V and 6 bases from J, leaving 12 bases between. The CDR3 is 13 residues long. Germline CDR1 and CDR2: MNHEY and SVGAGI. The DNA for the CDR3 is TGTGCCAGCAGTTCCTACATTGGGGATGGCTACACCTTC. Its translation is CASSSYIGDGYTF.

V and J are TRBV4-1 and TRBJ2-3; a possible D gene is TRBD2 (7 bases). V was shortened by 1 base and J by 3 bases, with 20 bases between the two germline ends. Germline CDR1 MGHRA, CDR2 YSYEKL. This CDR3 has 18 residues. CDR3 DNA sequence: TGCGCCAGCAGCCAAGTTCTGTGGAGGGGGGGTATGACAGATACGCAGTATTTT. This sequence encodes CASSQVLWRGGMTDTQYF.

V gene TRBV5-6 combines with J gene TRBJ2-7, with TRBD1 as a possible D gene (6 bases). Germline V gene lookup returns CDR1 SGHDT and CDR2 YYEEEE. This CDR3 spans 14 amino acids. V lost 0 bases and J 5 bases, leaving 12 bases between the germline ends. The CDR3, as DNA: TGTGCCAGCAGCTTGGACGGTCAGGGGCACGAGCAGTACTTC. Its protein is CASSLDGQGHEQYF. The variable domain in full, completed from reference TRBV5-6 and TRBJ2-7, reads DAGVTQSPTHLIKTRGQQVTLRCSPKSGHDTVSWYQQALGQGPQFIFQYYEEEERQRGNFPDRFSGHQFPNYSSELNVNALLLGDSALYLCASSLDGQGHEQYFGPGTRLTVT.

The V and J genes are TRBV6-5 and TRBJ2-1, with 7 nucleotides matching TRBD2. J was trimmed by 0 bases and V by 6 bases; bases with no gene match: 5. Germline V gives CDR1 MNHEY, CDR2 SVGAGI. The CDR3 sequence is 15 residues long. The CDR3: CASSTGGSSYNEQFF. The DNA for the CDR3 is TGTGCCAGCAGCACGGGGGGAAGCTCCTACAATGAGCAGTTCTTC.

This clone was seen once. The gene calls are TRBV6-1 and TRBJ2-2, with 7 nucleotides matching TRBD1. This CDR3 region has 15 residues. Trimming took 6 bases from V and 7 from J; bases not matched to a gene: 11. Germline lookup yields CDR1 MNHNS and CDR2 SASEGT. As DNA, the CDR3 is TGTGCCAGCAGGGGCAAGGGACAGAGATACGGGGAGCTGTTTTTT. Translation gives CASRGKGQRYGELFF.

J is TRBJ2-1 and V is TRBV4-1, with D maybe TRBD1 (6 bases). V was clipped by 5 bases and J by 6 bases, with 20 bases between them. The CDR3 sequence is 16 residues long. Germline V gene lookup returns CDR1 MGHRA and CDR2 YSYEKL. CDR3 in DNA: TGCGCCAGCAGCTCGCTGGGGGCCCCCCTTGGCAATGAGCAGTTCTTC. Its translation is CASSSLGAPLGNEQFF.

The chain is built from TRBV5-1 and TRBJ2-5, with 8 nucleotides matching TRBD2. The CDR3 spans 15 residues. After removal of 5 bases from V and 3 bases from J, the junction contained 9 bases not matched to a gene. The germline V gene encodes CDR1 SGHRS and CDR2 YFSETQ. CDR3 coding DNA: TGCGCCAGCAGTCGAACTAGCGGAGCGAAAGAGACCCAGTACTTC. Translating it yields CASSRTSGAKETQYF.

The chain is built from TRBV19 and TRBJ2-5; D not certain. The CDR3 covers 13 residues. Germline V lookup: CDR1 LNHDA, CDR2 SQIVND (reference sequence). The germline V and J ends were trimmed by 5 bases and 2 bases, with 9 bases remaining between them. In nucleotides, the CDR3 is TGTGCCAGTAGTGTCGGATCTCAAGAGACCCAGTACTTC. It codes for CASSVGSQETQYF. The entire variable domain, with the rest obtained from reference TRBV19 and TRBJ2-5, is as follows: DGGITQSPKYLFRKEGQNVTLSCEQNLNHDAMYWYRQDPGQGLRLIYYSQIVNDFQKGDIAEGYSVSREKKESFPLTVTSAQKNPTAFYLCASSVGSQETQYFGPGTRLLVL.

This chain joins TRBV27 and TRBJ2-1, with D perhaps matching TRBD1 (5 bases). The V and J ends lost 0 bases and 5 bases respectively, with 8 bases between them. The CDR3 consists of 14 residues. Germline values: CDR1 MNHEY, CDR2 SMNVEV (reference sequence). CDR3 protein: CASSLSGANNEQFF. In nucleotides, the CDR3 is TGTGCCAGCAGTTTATCAGGGGCCAACAATGAGCAGTTCTTC.

This clone has a handful of counts. V and J are TRBV19 and TRBJ2-1; 9 nucleotides match TRBD2. The CDR3 runs to 13 residues. V was pared by 6 bases and J by 7 bases, with 4 bases of the junction left unmatched. Per the germline V gene, CDR1 is LNHDA and CDR2 is SQIVND (reference sequence). CDR3 sequence (DNA): TGTGCCAGTAGCCGCGGACTAGCGAATGAGCAGTTCTTC. Its protein is CASSRGLANEQFF.

V is TRBV21-1 and J is TRBJ2-5. TRBV21-1 is a listed pseudogene. This CDR3 is 8 amino acids long. The CDR3 protein is CASETQYF. CDR3 bases: TGTGCCAGTGAGACCCAGTACTTC.

This chain links TRBV4-3 with TRBJ2-7, with 8 bases lining up with TRBD2. V shed 0 bases and J 0 bases; nucleotides not matched to a gene: 1. CDR3 length equals 15 residues. Germline CDR1 and CDR2: LGHNA and YSLEER. In nucleotides, the CDR3 is TGCGCCAGCAGCCAAGAGGGACTAGGCTCCTACGAGCAGTACTTC. Its protein is CASSQEGLGSYEQYF.

This clone was recorded a few times. V gene TRBV29-1 combines with J gene TRBJ2-5, with no clear D. This CDR3 is 12 amino acids long. CDR1 and CDR2 (germline): SQVTM, ANQGSEA. V lost 3 bases and J 0 bases, leaving 5 bases between the germline ends. CDR3 in amino acids: CSVEADQETQYF. CDR3 bases: TGCAGCGTTGAGGCCGACCAAGAGACCCAGTACTTC. Complete variable domain (other parts from reference TRBV29-1 and TRBJ2-5): SAVISQKPSRDICQRGTSLTIQCQVDSQVTMMFWYRQQPGQSLTLIATANQGSEATYESGFVIDKFPISRPNLTFSTLTVSNMSPEDSSIYLCSVEADQETQYFGPGTRLLVL.

The rearrangement links TRBV7-9 to TRBJ2-7; no clear D. The CDR3 spans 16 residues. V was shortened by 0 bases and J by 3 bases, with 15 bases between the two germline ends. Germline CDR1 SEHNR, CDR2 FQNEAQ (reference sequence). CDR3 protein: CASSLAWEQKNYEQYF. DNA for the CDR3: TGTGCCAGCAGCTTAGCCTGGGAACAGAAAAACTACGAGCAGTACTTC.

In this sample, this clone turned up once. The rearrangement uses TRBV27 and TRBJ2-7; D may be TRBD1 (6 bases). V was pared by 5 bases and J by 0 bases, with 11 bases between. CDR1 and CDR2 from the germline V gene are MNHEY and SMNVEV (reference sequence). The CDR3 is 14 amino acids. CDR3 sequence (DNA): TGTGCCAGCAGTGACAGGTCTAGCTCCTACGAGCAGTACTTC. Translated, it gives CASSDRSSSYEQYF.

The chain joins TRBV11-3 to TRBJ2-1; 8 bases map to TRBD2. Losses at the gene ends were 5 bases for V and 7 bases for J; bases not matched to a gene: 7. The CDR3 is 14 amino acids. The germline V gene has CDR1 SGHNT and CDR2 YENEEA. Here the CDR3 reads CASSPRERGNEQFF. CDR3 nucleotides: TGTGCCAGCAGCCCCCGAGAGCGGGGGAATGAGCAGTTCTTC.

V and J are TRBV14 and TRBJ2-1, with 9 bases that match TRBD2. The CDR3 has 16 residues. The ends lost 4 bases at V and 6 bases at J; junction bases unmatched: 10. Germline V CDR1 and CDR2: SGHDN, FVKESK. The CDR3: CASSPVGLAGSNEQFF. CDR3 in DNA: TGTGCCAGCAGCCCGGTAGGTCTAGCGGGATCCAATGAGCAGTTCTTC.

The rearrangement joins TRBV7-2 to TRBJ2-7; D unresolved. Per the germline V gene, CDR1 is SGHTA and CDR2 is FQGNSA. V was shortened by 0 bases and J by 2 bases, with 5 bases between the two germline ends. The CDR3 sequence is 13 residues long. DNA of the CDR3: TGTGCCAGCAGCTTAGCTAGCACCTACGAGCAGTACTTC. Translated: CASSLASTYEQYF.

The chain links TRBV4-2 to TRBJ1-1; D possibly corresponds to TRBD1 (5 bases). Germline-derived CDR1 and CDR2 are LGHNA and YNFKEQ. CDR3 length: 16 residues. Between the trimmed V and J ends, which lost 0 bases and 3 bases, there was a span of 14 bases. CDR3 protein: CASSQDHGGRYTEAFF. The CDR3 DNA follows: TGTGCCAGCAGCCAAGATCACGGGGGAAGGTACACTGAAGCTTTCTTT.

The chain links TRBV27 to TRBJ1-1; D unresolved. Germline CDR1 reads MNHEY; CDR2 reads SMNVEV (reference sequence). This CDR3 is 17 amino acids long. Trimming stripped 10 bases from V and 3 bases from J, with 27 bases between. The CDR3 is CANERYRGFLAYTEAFF. CDR3 bases: TGTGCCAACGAACGATATCGGGGTTTTTTAGCCTACACTGAAGCTTTCTTT.

This clone was seen more than once but under ten times. In DNA, the CDR3 is TGCAGCGTTGAAGATGGGGTCTCCGGGGAGCTGTTTTTT. It is translated as CSVEDGVSGELFF. The chain carries TRBV29-1 and TRBJ2-2; no clear D. The CDR3 runs to 13 residues. The V gene's germline CDR1 is SQVTM and CDR2 ANQGSEA. V lost 0 bases and J lost 6, with 8 bases in between.

The chain is built from TRBV4-1 and TRBJ2-5; no firm D call. The V gene's germline CDR1 is MGHRA and CDR2 YSYEKL. The CDR3 totals 15 residues. V dropped 2 bases and J dropped 5 bases, with 15 bases sitting between them. DNA for the CDR3: TGCGCCAGCAGCCAATACTGGGCCGTCATGGAGACCCAGTACTTC. This sequence encodes CASSQYWAVMETQYF.